Given below is one T cell receptor (beta chain) in context. Its target is unknown. These data belong to a study of shared clonotypes between healthy human individuals. Background on the study: Used for every donor were three CD4 naive, three CD4 memory, two CD8 naive and one CD8 memory plate.

The study's findings and limits: The naive CD4 repertoires of a handful of donors were compared, and approximately 4.5% of clonotypes were shared. Non-shared clonotypes were found to have lower generation probabilities than the clonotypes that were shared by all four of the sorted-subset donors.

Measured with immunoSEQ multiplex PCR; TCRdb has only the in-frame clones, and not every one. The data hold approximately 810,000 clones, with 90% to 95% observed a single time. The CDR3 runs to 15 residues. The ends were cut back, 0 bases at V and 0 bases at J, with 8 bases in the middle. Germline CDR1 MGHRA, CDR2 YSYEKL. Naive-designated CD8 cells lacked CD45RO, were positively enriched for CCR7, and omitted terminally differentiated effector memory CD45RA+ cells. This chain uses TRBV4-1 with TRBJ1-1; D is perhaps TRBD1 (5 bases). The sequence derives from a man aged 30 to 39 in good health. What was sequenced was naive CD8+ T cells sorted from blood. CDR3 in DNA: TGCGCCAGCAGCCAAGAGGACACTATGAACACTGAAGCTTTCTTT. Protein sequence: CASSQEDTMNTEAFF.